This T cell receptor (beta chain) was identified in a study of cytomegalovirus exposure and HLA in healthy donors. The CDR3 is 18 residues long. Germline assignment: CDR1 SGHTA and CDR2 FQGNSA. V dropped 0 bases and J dropped 5; count of bases not matched to a gene: 11. Both 60 Vbeta primers and 13 Jbeta primers went into the PCR. Profiling relied on immunoSEQ multiplex PCR, and the TCRdb table lists in-frame clones only, not all of them. This sample has 120,000 or so clones, with roughly 78% found just once. Specimen: PBMCs. The clonotype originates from a man aged 30 to 45 in good health and CMV-seronegative. The J gene is TRBJ2-3, the V gene TRBV7-2; TRBD2 aligns across 10 bases. CDR3 nucleotide sequence: TGTGCCAGCAGCTTAGCGGGCTTTCTAGCGGGAGATAGAGATACGCAGTATTTT. Amino acid sequence: CASSLAGFLAGDRDTQYF.